The TCR beta chain described here comes from a study of cytomegalovirus exposure and HLA in healthy donors. Study observations and caveats: A prior analysis recorded that most TCR beta V segments were productive about 87% or about 30% of the time. When the data were analyzed later, several of the most significant clusters appeared to be linked to common viral pathogens. TCR beta V- and J-gene trimming was later associated with a missense DCLRE1C variant.

In the case of this clone: Antigen unknown. The same CDR3 also results from other DNA sequences found in this sample.

In the PCR, 60 Vbeta and 13 Jbeta primers were used. Method: immunoSEQ multiplex PCR; TCRdb's copy keeps in-frame clones and lacks some. The top ten clones hold about 2.6% of a sample with 100,000 to 150,000 clones, 17% of them seen once. Between the trimmed V and J ends, which lost 4 bases and 3 bases, there was a span of 13 bases. The CDR3 totals 14 residues. The germline CDR1 and CDR2 sequences are SGHRS and YFSETQ. The sample consisted of PBMCs. The TCR originated in a female donor in good health and CMV-seropositive. V is TRBV5-1 and J is TRBJ2-5; a possible D gene is TRBD2 (7 bases). DNA of the CDR3: TGCGCCAGCAGCCGAACAGGGAGGGAAGAGACCCAGTACTTC. It specifies CASSRTGREETQYF.